The rows below give T cell receptor beta chains drawn from one sample of a study of beta chain features in type 1 diabetes. The method was immunoSEQ multiplex PCR; TCRdb's version includes in-frame clones alone and lacks a portion of them. The repertoire consists of approximately 400,000 clones, with more than 13% occurring once and the leading ten covering approximately 0.019%. Sequenced material: naive CD4+ T cells from blood. The receptors come from a woman aged 18-29 years in good health. The CDR3 runs from the conserved cysteine through the conserved F or W. Each record gives: V gene, clone size, D gene, J gene, CDR3 protein, CDR3 DNA. D genes are given only for firm matches. Part of the rows lack a size; the others show once, few, many or a class for expanded clones.

TRBV7-9	NA	TRBD2	TRBJ2-7	CASSGSWTSLAYEQYF	TGTGCCAGCAGCGGATCCTGGACTAGCCTAGCCTACGAGCAGTACTTC
TRBV28	NA	TRBD1	TRBJ2-5	CASSRSQGAAETQYF	TGTGCCAGCAGTCGGTCGCAGGGGGCTGCAGAGACCCAGTACTTC
TRBV2	NA	TRBD1	TRBJ2-7	CASSARTGYSYEQYF	TGTGCCAGCAGCGCAAGGACAGGGTACTCCTACGAGCAGTACTTC
TRBV27	NA	TRBD1	TRBJ2-7	CASSWGTGVYEQYF	TGTGCCAGCAGTTGGGGGACAGGGGTCTACGAGCAGTACTTC
TRBV19	NA	NA	TRBJ2-6	CASSLIHSRTGANVLTF	TGTGCCAGTAGTCTTATCCACTCCAGGACTGGGGCCAACGTCCTGACTTTC
TRBV7-2	few	NA	TRBJ1-5	CASSLDRSNQPQHF	TGTGCCAGCAGCTTAGACAGATCCAATCAGCCCCAGCATTTT
TRBV20-1	few	NA	TRBJ1-5	CSASGLTSGHF	TGCAGTGCTAGCGGTTTAACCTCCGGGCATTTT
TRBV19	few	NA	TRBJ2-4	CASSGARRTSSKNIQYF	TGTGCCAGTTCAGGGGCCAGGCGGACTTCCTCCAAAAACATTCAGTACTTC
TRBV5-4	NA	NA	TRBJ2-3	CASSSYIQAVGDTQYF	TGTGCCAGCAGCTCCTACATACAGGCGGTCGGGGATACGCAGTATTTT
TRBV18	NA	TRBD1	TRBJ2-7	CASSPRDRDAEQYF	TGTGCCAGCTCACCAAGGGACAGGGATGCCGAGCAGTACTTC
TRBV19	NA	TRBD2	TRBJ2-2	CASRLGLAASTGELFF	TGTGCCAGTAGGTTGGGACTAGCCGCAAGTACCGGGGAGCTGTTTTTT
TRBV5-1	NA	NA	TRBJ2-5	CASSFPRETQYF	TGCGCCAGCAGCTTCCCCCGTGAGACCCAGTACTTC
TRBV6-5	NA	TRBD1	TRBJ1-1	CASSRTSGGGRSAFF	TGTGCCAGCAGTCGGACCTCAGGGGGAGGAAGATCAGCTTTCTTT
TRBV5-1	NA	TRBD2	TRBJ2-3	CASSPLGGVMADTQYF	TGCGCCAGCAGCCCCCTCGGGGGGGTGATGGCAGATACGCAGTATTTT
TRBV5-4	few	NA	TRBJ1-2	CASKADSRDGYTF	TGTGCCAGCAAAGCAGATTCGCGGGATGGCTACACCTTC
TRBV4-1	NA	TRBD2	TRBJ2-5	CASSPFSGIQETQYF	TGCGCCAGCAGCCCTTTTAGCGGGATACAAGAGACCCAGTACTTC
TRBV5-4	NA	TRBD1	TRBJ2-5	CASSRQQGAGETQYF	TGTGCCAGCAGCAGACAACAGGGGGCGGGAGAGACCCAGTACTTC
TRBV4-2	NA	TRBD2	TRBJ2-5	CASSRKPGTSAQETQYF	TGTGCCAGCAGCCGAAAGCCCGGGACTAGCGCCCAAGAGACCCAGTACTTC